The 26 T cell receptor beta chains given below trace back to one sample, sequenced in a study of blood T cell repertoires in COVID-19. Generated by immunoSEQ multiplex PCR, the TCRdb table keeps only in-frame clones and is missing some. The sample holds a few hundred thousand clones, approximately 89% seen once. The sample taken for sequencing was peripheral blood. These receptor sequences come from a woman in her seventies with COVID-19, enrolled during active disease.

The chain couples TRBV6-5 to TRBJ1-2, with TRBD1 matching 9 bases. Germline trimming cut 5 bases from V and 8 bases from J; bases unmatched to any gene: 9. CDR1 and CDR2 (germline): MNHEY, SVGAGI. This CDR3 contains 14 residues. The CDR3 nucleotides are TGTGCCAGCAGTCCAGGACAGGGGAGTTGGGGCTACACCTTC. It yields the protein CASSPGQGSWGYTF.

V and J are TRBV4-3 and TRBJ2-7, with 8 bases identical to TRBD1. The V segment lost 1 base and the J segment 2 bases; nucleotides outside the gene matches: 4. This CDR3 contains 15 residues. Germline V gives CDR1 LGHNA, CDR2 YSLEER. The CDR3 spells CASSQADRAAYEQYF. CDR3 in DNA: TGCGCCAGCAGCCAAGCGGACAGGGCAGCCTACGAGCAGTACTTC.

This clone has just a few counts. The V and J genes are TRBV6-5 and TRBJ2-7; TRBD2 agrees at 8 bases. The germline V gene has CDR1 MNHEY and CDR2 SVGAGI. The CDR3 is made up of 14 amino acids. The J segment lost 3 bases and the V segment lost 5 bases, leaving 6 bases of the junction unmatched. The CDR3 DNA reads TGTGCCAGCAGTACGGAGCGGGAGCGCTACGAGCAGTACTTC. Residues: CASSTERERYEQYF.

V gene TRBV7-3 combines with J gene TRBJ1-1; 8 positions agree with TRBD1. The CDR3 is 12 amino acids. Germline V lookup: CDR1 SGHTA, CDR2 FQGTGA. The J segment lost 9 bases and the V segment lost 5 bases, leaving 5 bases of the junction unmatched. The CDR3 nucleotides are TGTGCCAGCAGCCAGACAGGGGAGAAAGCTTTCTTT. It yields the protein CASSQTGEKAFF. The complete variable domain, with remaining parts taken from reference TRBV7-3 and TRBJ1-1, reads GAGVSQTPSNKVTEKGKYVELRCDPISGHTALYWYRQSLGQGPEFLIYFQGTGAADDSGLPNDRFFAVRPEGSVSTLKIQRTERGDSAVYLCASSQTGEKAFFGQGTRLTVV.

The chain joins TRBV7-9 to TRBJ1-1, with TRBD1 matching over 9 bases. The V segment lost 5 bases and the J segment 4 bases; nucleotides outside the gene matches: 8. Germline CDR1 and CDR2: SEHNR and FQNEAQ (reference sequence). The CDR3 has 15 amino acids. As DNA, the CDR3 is TGTGCCAGCAGCCCCCGGACAGGGGAGGGCACTGAAGCTTTCTTT. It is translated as CASSPRTGEGTEAFF. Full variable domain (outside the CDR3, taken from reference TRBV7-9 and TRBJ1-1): DTGVSQNPRHKITKRGQNVTFRCDPISEHNRLYWYRQTLGQGPEFLTYFQNEAQLEKSRLLSDRFSAERPKGSFSTLEIQRTEQGDSAMYLCASSPRTGEGTEAFFGQGTRLTVV.

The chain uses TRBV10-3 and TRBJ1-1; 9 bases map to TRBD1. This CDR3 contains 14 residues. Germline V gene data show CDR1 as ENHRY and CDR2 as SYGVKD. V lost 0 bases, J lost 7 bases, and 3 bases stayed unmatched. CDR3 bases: TGTGCCATCAGTGAGTCACAGGGGGCGGGTGAAGCTTTCTTT. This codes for CAISESQGAGEAFF.

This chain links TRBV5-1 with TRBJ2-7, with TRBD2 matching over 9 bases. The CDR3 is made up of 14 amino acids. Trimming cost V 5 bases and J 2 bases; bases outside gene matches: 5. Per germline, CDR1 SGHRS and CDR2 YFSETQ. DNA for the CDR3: TGCGCCAGCAGTAGGCGGGAGGGTACCTACGAGCAGTACTTC. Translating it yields CASSRREGTYEQYF.

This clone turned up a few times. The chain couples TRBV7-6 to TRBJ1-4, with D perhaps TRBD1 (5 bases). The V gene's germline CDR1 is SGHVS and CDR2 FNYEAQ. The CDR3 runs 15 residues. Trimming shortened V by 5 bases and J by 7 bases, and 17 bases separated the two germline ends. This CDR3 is CASSDVGGTGEKLFF. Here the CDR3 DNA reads TGTGCCAGCAGCGACGTCGGGGGAACGGGTGAAAAACTGTTTTTT.

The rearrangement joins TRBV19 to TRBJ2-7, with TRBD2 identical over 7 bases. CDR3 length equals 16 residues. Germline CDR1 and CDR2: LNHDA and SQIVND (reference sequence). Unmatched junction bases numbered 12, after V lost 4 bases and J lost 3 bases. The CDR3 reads CASSTLSGIQNYEQYF. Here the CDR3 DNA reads TGTGCCAGTAGTACGTTAAGCGGGATCCAAAACTACGAGCAGTACTTC.

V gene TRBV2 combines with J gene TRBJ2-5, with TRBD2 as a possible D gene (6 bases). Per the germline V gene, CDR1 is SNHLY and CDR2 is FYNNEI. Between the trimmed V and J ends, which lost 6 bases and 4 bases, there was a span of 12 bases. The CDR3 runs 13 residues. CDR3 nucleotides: TGTGCCAGCAGCGGGGGTATCCTAGAGACCCAGTACTTC. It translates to CASSGGILETQYF.

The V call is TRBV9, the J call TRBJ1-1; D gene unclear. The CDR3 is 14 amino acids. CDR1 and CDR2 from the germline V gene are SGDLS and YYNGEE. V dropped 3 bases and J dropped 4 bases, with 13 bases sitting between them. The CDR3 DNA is TGTGCCAGCAGCGCTCAAACCGCAGGCACTGAAGCTTTCTTT. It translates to CASSAQTAGTEAFF.

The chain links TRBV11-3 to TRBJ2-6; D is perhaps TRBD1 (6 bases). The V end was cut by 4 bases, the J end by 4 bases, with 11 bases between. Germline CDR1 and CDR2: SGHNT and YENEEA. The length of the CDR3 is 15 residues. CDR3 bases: TGTGCCAGCAGCTCCCAGGGGTCCGGGGCCAACGTCCTGACTTTC. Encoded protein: CASSSQGSGANVLTF.

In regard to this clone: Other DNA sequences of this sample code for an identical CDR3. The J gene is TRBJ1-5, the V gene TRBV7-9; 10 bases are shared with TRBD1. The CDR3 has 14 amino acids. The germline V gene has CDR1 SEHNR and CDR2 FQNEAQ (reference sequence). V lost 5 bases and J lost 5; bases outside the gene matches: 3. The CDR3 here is CASSPGQGYQPQHF. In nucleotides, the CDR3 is TGTGCCAGCAGCCCGGGACAGGGGTATCAGCCCCAGCATTTT.

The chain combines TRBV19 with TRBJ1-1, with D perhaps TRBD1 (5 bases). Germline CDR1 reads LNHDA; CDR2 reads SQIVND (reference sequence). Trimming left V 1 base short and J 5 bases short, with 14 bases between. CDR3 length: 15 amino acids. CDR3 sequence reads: CASSIGPGTLTEAFF. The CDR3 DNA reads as TGTGCCAGTAGTATAGGTCCAGGGACTCTTACTGAAGCTTTCTTT.

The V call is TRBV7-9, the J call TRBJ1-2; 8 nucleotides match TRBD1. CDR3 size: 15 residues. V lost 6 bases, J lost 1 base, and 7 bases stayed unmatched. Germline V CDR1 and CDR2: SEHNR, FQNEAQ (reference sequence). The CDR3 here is CASRPGTGDNYGYTF. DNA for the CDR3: TGTGCCAGCAGGCCCGGGACAGGAGATAACTATGGCTACACCTTC.

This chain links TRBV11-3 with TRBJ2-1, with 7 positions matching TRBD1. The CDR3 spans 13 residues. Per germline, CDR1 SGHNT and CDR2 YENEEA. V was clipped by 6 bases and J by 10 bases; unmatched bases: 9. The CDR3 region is CASSSRTGGEQFF. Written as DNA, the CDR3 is TGTGCCAGCAGTAGCCGGACAGGCGGAGAGCAGTTCTTC.

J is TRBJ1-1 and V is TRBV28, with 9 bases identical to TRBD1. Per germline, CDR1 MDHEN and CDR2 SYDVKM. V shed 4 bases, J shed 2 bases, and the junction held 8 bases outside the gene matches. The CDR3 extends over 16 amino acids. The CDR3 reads CASSSPGQGANTEAFF. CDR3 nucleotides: TGTGCCAGCAGTTCCCCGGGACAGGGAGCAAACACTGAAGCTTTCTTT.

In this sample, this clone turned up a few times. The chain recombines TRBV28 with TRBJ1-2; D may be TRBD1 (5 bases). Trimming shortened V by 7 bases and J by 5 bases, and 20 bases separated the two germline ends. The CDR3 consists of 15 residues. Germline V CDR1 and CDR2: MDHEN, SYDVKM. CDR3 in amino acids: CASNRPSGEGYGYTF. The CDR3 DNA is TGTGCCAGCAACCGGCCATCGGGGGAAGGATATGGCTACACCTTC.

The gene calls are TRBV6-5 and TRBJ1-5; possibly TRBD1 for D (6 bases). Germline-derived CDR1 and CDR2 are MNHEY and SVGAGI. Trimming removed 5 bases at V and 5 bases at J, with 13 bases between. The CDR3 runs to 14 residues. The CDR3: CASSPRDNYQPQHF. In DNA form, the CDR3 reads TGTGCCAGCAGTCCCCGGGACAATTATCAGCCCCAGCATTTT.

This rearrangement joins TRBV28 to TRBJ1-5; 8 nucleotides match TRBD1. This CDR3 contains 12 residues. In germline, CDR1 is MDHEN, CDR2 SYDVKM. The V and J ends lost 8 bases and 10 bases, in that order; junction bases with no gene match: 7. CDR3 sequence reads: CASLTGGRPQHF. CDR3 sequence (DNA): TGTGCCAGCCTTACAGGGGGGCGACCCCAGCATTTT.

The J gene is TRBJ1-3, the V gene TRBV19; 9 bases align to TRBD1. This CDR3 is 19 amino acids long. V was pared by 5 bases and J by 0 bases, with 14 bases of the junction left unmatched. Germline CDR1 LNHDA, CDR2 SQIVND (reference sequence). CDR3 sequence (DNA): TGTGCCAGTAGTCCTATCGGACAGGGGAAGGGATACTCTGGAAACACCATATATTTT. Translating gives CASSPIGQGKGYSGNTIYF.

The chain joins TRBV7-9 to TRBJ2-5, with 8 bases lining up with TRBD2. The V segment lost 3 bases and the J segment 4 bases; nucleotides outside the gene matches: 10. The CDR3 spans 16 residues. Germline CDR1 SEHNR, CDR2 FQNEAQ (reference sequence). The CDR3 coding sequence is TGTGCCAGCAGCTTGGTGGCGGGAGGAGGAGGAGAGACCCAGTACTTC. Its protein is CASSLVAGGGGETQYF.

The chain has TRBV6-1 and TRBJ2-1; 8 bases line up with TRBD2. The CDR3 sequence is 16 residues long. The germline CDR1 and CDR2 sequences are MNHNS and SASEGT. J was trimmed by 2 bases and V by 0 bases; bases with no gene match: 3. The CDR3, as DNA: TGTGCCAGCAGTGAAGCACGCGGGAGGACCTACAATGAGCAGTTCTTC. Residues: CASSEARGRTYNEQFF.

The CDR3, as DNA: TGTGCCAGCGCCACCTGGAGCAGGCTGTCGGGGGGAAACACCATATATTTT. The encoded protein is CASATWSRLSGGNTIYF. The chain joins TRBV27 to TRBJ1-3; D gene ambiguous. CDR3 length equals 17 residues. Deletions cut 8 bases from V and 4 bases from J, with 24 bases between. Germline-derived CDR1 and CDR2 are MNHEY and SMNVEV (reference sequence).

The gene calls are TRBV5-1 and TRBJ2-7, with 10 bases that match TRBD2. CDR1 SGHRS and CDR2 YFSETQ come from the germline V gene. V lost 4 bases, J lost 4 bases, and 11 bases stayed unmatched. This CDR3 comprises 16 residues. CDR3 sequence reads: CASSPGGTSEGYEQYF. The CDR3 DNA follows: TGCGCCAGCAGCCCGGGGGGGACTAGCGAGGGGTACGAGCAGTACTTC.

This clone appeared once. The CDR3 DNA reads as TGTGCCAGCCTTGGGACTGGACATCAGCCCCAGCATTTT. It specifies CASLGTGHQPQHF. V usage is TRBV12-3 or TRBV12-4 and J usage is TRBJ1-5, with D maybe TRBD1 (5 bases). The CDR3 runs 13 residues. V was trimmed by 8 bases and J by 5 bases, leaving 13 bases between them.